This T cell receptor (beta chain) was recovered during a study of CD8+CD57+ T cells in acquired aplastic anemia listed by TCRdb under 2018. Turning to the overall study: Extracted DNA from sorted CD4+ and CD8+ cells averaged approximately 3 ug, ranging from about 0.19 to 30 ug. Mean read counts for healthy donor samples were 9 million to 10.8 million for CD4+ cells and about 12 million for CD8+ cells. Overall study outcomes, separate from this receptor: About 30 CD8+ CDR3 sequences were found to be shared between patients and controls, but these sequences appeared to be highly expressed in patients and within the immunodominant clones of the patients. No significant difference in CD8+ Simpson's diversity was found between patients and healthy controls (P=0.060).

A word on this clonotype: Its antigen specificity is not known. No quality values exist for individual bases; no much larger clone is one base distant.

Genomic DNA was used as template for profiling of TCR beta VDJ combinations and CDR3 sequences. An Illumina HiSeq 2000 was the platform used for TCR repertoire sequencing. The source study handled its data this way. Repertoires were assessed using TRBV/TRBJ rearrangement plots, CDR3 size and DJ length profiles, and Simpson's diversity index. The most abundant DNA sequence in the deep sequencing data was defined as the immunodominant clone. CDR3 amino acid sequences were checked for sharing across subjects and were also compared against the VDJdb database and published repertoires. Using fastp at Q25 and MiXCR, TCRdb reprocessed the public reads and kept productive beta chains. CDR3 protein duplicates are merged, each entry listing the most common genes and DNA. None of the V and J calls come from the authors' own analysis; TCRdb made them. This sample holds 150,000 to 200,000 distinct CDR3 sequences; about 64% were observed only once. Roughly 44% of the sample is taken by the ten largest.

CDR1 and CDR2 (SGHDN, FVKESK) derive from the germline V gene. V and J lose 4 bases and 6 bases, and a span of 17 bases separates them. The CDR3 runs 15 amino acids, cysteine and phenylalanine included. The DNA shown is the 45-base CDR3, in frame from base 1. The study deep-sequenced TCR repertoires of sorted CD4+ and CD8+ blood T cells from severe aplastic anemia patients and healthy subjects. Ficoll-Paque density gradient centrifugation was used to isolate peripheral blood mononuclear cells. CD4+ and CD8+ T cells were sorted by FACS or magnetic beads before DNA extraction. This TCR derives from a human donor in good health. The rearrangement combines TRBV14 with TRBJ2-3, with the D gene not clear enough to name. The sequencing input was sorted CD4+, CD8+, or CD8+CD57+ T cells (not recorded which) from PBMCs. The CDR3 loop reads CASSLSLVAWDTQYF. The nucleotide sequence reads TGTGCCAGCAGCCTCTCACTGGTTGCTTGGGATACGCAGTATTTT. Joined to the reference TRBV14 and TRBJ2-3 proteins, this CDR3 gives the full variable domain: EAGVTQFPSHSVIEKGQTVTLRCDPISGHDNLYWYRRVMGKEIKFLLHFVKESKQDESGMPNNRFLAERTGGTYSTLKVQPAELEDSGVYFCASSLSLVAWDTQYFGPGTRLTVL.